This T cell receptor beta chain is from a study of beta chain features in type 1 diabetes. cDNA synthesis used the whole RNA isolate, giving expressed TCRB sequences. Profiled with immunoSEQ multiplex PCR; TCRdb holds only in-frame clones, not every one. The table lists approximately 340,000 clones, less than 15% of them singletons, with approximately 0.02% in the top ten. Every single donor gave one heparinised blood draw, and these averaged around 110 mL. Sequenced: naive CD4+ T cells from blood. The source of this sequence is a woman under 30 in good health.

The CDR3 bases are TGTGCCAGTAGTATCAGGGGCGCAGGTGCATCGGCTGGGGCCAACGTCCTGACTTTC. The encoded protein is CASSIRGAGASAGANVLTF. V usage is TRBV19 and J usage is TRBJ2-6; a weak D match, TRBD1 (6 bases). Per the germline V gene, CDR1 is LNHDA and CDR2 is SQIVND (reference sequence). CDR3 length: 19 residues. The V end was cut by 3 bases, the J end by 2 bases, with 20 bases between. The full variable domain, rest sourced from reference TRBV19 and TRBJ2-6, is DGGITQSPKYLFRKEGQNVTLSCEQNLNHDAMYWYRQDPGQGLRLIYYSQIVNDFQKGDIAEGYSVSREKKESFPLTVTSAQKNPTAFYLCASSIRGAGASAGANVLTFGAGSRLTVL.